The 25 T cell receptor beta chains below were found in one sample sequenced in a study of shared clonotypes between healthy human individuals. Here immunoSEQ multiplex PCR was the method, and the copy in TCRdb shows in-frame clones only, minus some. The sample shows around 2,100,000 clones, about 95% of them seen only once. The naive CD8 population came from CD45RO-negative cells selected for CCR7, without terminally differentiated effector memory CD45RA+ cells. Sequences were obtained from naive CD8+ T cells sorted from blood. These receptors were collected from a man between 18 and 29 years old in good health.

The chain has TRBV6-5 and TRBJ2-7; no firm D call. Trimming shortened V by 7 bases and J by 5 bases, and 12 bases separated the two germline ends. Germline V gene sequence: CDR1 MNHEY, CDR2 SVGAGI. The CDR3 is 12 residues long. DNA of the CDR3: TGTGCCAGCATTGACGACAACCACGAGCAGTACTTC. It specifies CASIDDNHEQYF.

This clone occurred once. The rearrangement uses TRBV4-3 and TRBJ2-7; 10 bases agree with TRBD2. Germline CDR1 is LGHNA and CDR2 is YSLEER. CDR3 size: 20 residues. Trimming at V came to 1 base and at J to 5 bases, leaving 20 bases not matched to a gene. The CDR3 loop is CASSQVWGGDLAGVFHEQYF. Written as DNA, the CDR3 is TGCGCCAGCAGCCAAGTTTGGGGGGGGGATCTAGCGGGAGTTTTCCACGAGCAGTACTTC.

This sequence joins TRBV9 and TRBJ2-7, with TRBD1 as a possible D gene (5 bases). The ends were cut back, 3 bases at V and 0 bases at J, with 13 bases in the middle. The CDR3 contains 15 residues. Germline V CDR1 and CDR2: SGDLS, YYNGEE. The CDR3 protein is CASSESGRDSYEQYF. As DNA, the CDR3 is TGTGCCAGCAGCGAAAGTGGCAGGGACTCCTACGAGCAGTACTTC.

Worth noting for this clone: The same CDR3 arises from other DNA sequences in this sample as well. The chain has TRBV6-1 and TRBJ2-7; 10 positions match TRBD1. V lost 8 bases to trimming and J lost 3 bases; unmatched junction nucleotides: 4. Germline V CDR1 and CDR2: MNHNS, SASEGT. CDR3 length: 13 residues. The CDR3 loop reads CASSDRGFYEQYF. As DNA, the CDR3 is TGTGCCAGCTCGGACAGGGGGTTCTACGAGCAGTACTTC.

The gene calls are TRBV29-1 and TRBJ2-3; D is perhaps TRBD1 (5 bases). This CDR3 spans 14 amino acids. Trimming left V 3 bases short and J 0 bases short, with 10 bases between. Germline V CDR1 and CDR2: SQVTM, ANQGSEA. The CDR3 sequence is CSVDRDSSTDTQYF. The CDR3 DNA reads TGCAGCGTTGACAGGGATTCTAGCACAGATACGCAGTATTTT.

The gene calls are TRBV5-1 and TRBJ1-1; D gene unclear. Germline CDR1 SGHRS, CDR2 YFSETQ. With 6 bases removed from V and 3 bases from J, the gap between germline ends came to 15 bases. The CDR3 has 14 residues. The CDR3 DNA reads as TGCGCCAGCACCCTGGCGGGGTTGCACACTGAAGCTTTCTTT. Amino acids: CASTLAGLHTEAFF.

The chain uses TRBV5-1 and TRBJ1-3; D not resolved. The germline V and J ends were trimmed by 0 bases and 3 bases, with 10 bases remaining between them. In germline, CDR1 is SGHRS, CDR2 YFSETQ. There are 15 residues in the CDR3. CDR3 loop: CASSLGRGFGNTIYF. CDR3 nucleotides: TGCGCCAGCAGCTTGGGACGGGGATTTGGAAACACCATATATTTT.

The J gene is TRBJ2-7, the V gene TRBV27; 9 nucleotides agree with TRBD2. Germline lookup yields CDR1 MNHEY and CDR2 SMNVEV (reference sequence). V dropped 3 bases and J dropped 2; count of bases not matched to a gene: 8. This CDR3 spans 16 amino acids. CDR3 DNA sequence: TGTGCCAGCAGTTTCCTCGGGGTAGCGGGGGCCTACGAGCAGTACTTC. It specifies CASSFLGVAGAYEQYF.

The chain has TRBV6-5 and TRBJ1-1; a possible D gene is TRBD1 (6 bases). Trimming stripped 4 bases from V and 4 bases from J, with 13 bases between. The CDR3 runs 14 residues. The V gene's germline CDR1 is MNHEY and CDR2 SVGAGI. The CDR3 sequence is CASSLNRVITEAFF. CDR3 nucleotide sequence: TGTGCCAGCAGTTTGAACAGGGTGATCACTGAAGCTTTCTTT.

The chain couples TRBV6-1 to TRBJ1-1; no clear D gene. Trimming cost V 9 bases and J 1 base, with 6 bases left between them. Germline V gene sequence: CDR1 MNHNS, CDR2 SASEGT. This CDR3 region has 11 residues. This CDR3 reads CASKGNTEAFF. Written as DNA, the CDR3 is TGTGCCAGTAAGGGGAACACTGAAGCTTTCTTT.

The chain recombines TRBV30 with TRBJ2-2, with 7 nucleotides matching TRBD1. The V gene end was trimmed by 2 bases and the J gene end by 3 bases; junction bases not matched to a gene: 3. This CDR3 has 14 amino acids. Germline CDR1 and CDR2: GTSNPN and SVGIG (reference sequence). The DNA of the CDR3 is TGTGCCTGGAGTCTAGGGGGCTACACCGGGGAGCTGTTTTTT. Amino acids: CAWSLGGYTGELFF.

The chain joins TRBV4-1 to TRBJ1-1; no reliable D call. Per germline, CDR1 MGHRA and CDR2 YSYEKL. The CDR3 contains 16 residues. With 1 base removed from V and 0 bases from J, the gap between germline ends came to 12 bases. The CDR3 here is CASSQAAGQVNTEAFF. Here the CDR3 DNA reads TGCGCCAGCAGCCAAGCTGCCGGGCAGGTGAACACTGAAGCTTTCTTT.

The V call is TRBV2, the J call TRBJ2-7; possibly TRBD1 for D (6 bases). The V end lost 9 bases, the J end lost 5 bases, and 20 bases lay between the germline ends. The CDR3 spans 14 residues. Germline assignment: CDR1 SNHLY and CDR2 FYNNEI. DNA of the CDR3: TGTGCCAGGAGGAATGCAGGGGAGAATCACGAGCAGTACTTC. It encodes CARRNAGENHEQYF.

V and J are TRBV19 and TRBJ1-1; D not resolved. From germline, CDR1 is LNHDA and CDR2 SQIVND (reference sequence). This CDR3 comprises 13 residues. V was trimmed by 0 bases and J by 10 bases, leaving 12 bases between them. CDR3 DNA sequence: TGTGCCAGTAGTATAGACCGGGAGTTGGCAGCTTTCTTT. This encodes CASSIDRELAAFF.

The chain combines TRBV5-1 with TRBJ2-7; 12 bases map to TRBD1. The CDR3 consists of 18 residues. Germline trimming cut 1 base from V and 4 bases from J; bases unmatched to any gene: 12. CDR1 and CDR2 (germline): SGHRS, YFSETQ. CDR3 sequence: CASSLLPPGGQGAYEQYF. The CDR3, as DNA: TGCGCCAGCAGCTTGTTGCCCCCGGGGGGACAGGGGGCTTACGAGCAGTACTTC.

V and J are TRBV5-5 and TRBJ2-1; 8 bases match TRBD2. The CDR3 length is 14 residues. V was clipped by 9 bases and J by 8 bases; unmatched bases: 13. CDR1 is SGHKS and CDR2 is YYEKEE in the germline V gene (reference sequence). The CDR3 DNA is TGTGCCACCCTCAGCCCGGGAGGGCCGCATGAGCAGTTCTTC. Translating it yields CATLSPGGPHEQFF. The whole variable domain, remainder taken from reference TRBV5-5 and TRBJ2-1, is DAGVTQSPTHLIKTRGQQVTLRCSPISGHKSVSWYQQVLGQGPQFIFQYYEKEERGRGNFPDRFSARQFPNYSSELNVNALLLGDSALYLCATLSPGGPHEQFFGPGTRLTVL.

The V call is TRBV2, the J call TRBJ1-1; D possibly corresponds to TRBD1 (6 bases). Between the trimmed V and J ends, which lost 2 bases and 7 bases, there was a span of 14 bases. CDR3 length equals 14 residues. Looked up from germline, CDR1 is SNHLY and CDR2 is FYNNEI. DNA for the CDR3: TGTGCCAGCAGTGAAACAGGGCGGACGGTTGAAGCTTTCTTT. It translates to CASSETGRTVEAFF.

The chain recombines TRBV7-2 with TRBJ2-1, with D unclear. CDR1 is SGHTA and CDR2 is FQGNSA in the germline V gene. The CDR3 runs 13 residues. The V and J ends lost 8 bases and 5 bases respectively, with 13 bases between them. Here the CDR3 reads CASENFRHNEQFF. For the CDR3, the DNA is TGTGCCAGCGAGAATTTTCGCCACAATGAGCAGTTCTTC.

CDR3 bases: TGTGCCAGCAGTGGGTTAGTAACGGGACAGGGACCCTACGAGCAGTACTTC. It is translated as CASSGLVTGQGPYEQYF. The rearrangement joins TRBV28 to TRBJ2-7; 9 bases align to TRBD1. The CDR3 has 17 amino acids. V was clipped by 5 bases and J by 2 bases; unmatched bases: 13. In germline, CDR1 is MDHEN, CDR2 SYDVKM. The whole variable domain, filled in from reference TRBV28 and TRBJ2-7, reads DVKVTQSSRYLVKRTGEKVFLECVQDMDHENMFWYRQDPGLGLRLIYFSYDVKMKEKGDIPEGYSVSREKKERFSLILESASTNQTSMYLCASSGLVTGQGPYEQYFGPGTRLTVT.

The chain links TRBV19 to TRBJ2-1; 13 bases line up with TRBD2. V trimming: 6 bases; J trimming: 2 bases; junction bases outside the gene matches: 4. CDR1 and CDR2 (germline): LNHDA, SQIVND (reference sequence). The CDR3 sequence is 16 residues long. Written as DNA, the CDR3 is TGTGCCAGTAGGGGCGGGACTAGCGGGGCCTACAATGAGCAGTTCTTC. It translates to CASRGGTSGAYNEQFF.

This rearrangement joins TRBV4-1 to TRBJ2-7; 7 bases are shared with TRBD2. V was pared by 4 bases and J by 3 bases, with 6 bases of the junction left unmatched. This CDR3 is 14 amino acids long. In germline, CDR1 is MGHRA, CDR2 YSYEKL. The CDR3 spells CASSPVGLDYEQYF. CDR3 nucleotides: TGCGCCAGCAGCCCTGTAGGACTAGACTACGAGCAGTACTTC.

This chain joins TRBV6-1 and TRBJ1-6, with a weak D call TRBD1 (6 bases). The CDR3 sequence is 17 residues long. Germline V gene lookup returns CDR1 MNHNS and CDR2 SASEGT. V lost 4 bases to trimming and J lost 3 bases, with 16 bases between them. The CDR3 spells CASSGTGSAFYNSPLHF. The DNA of the CDR3 is TGTGCCAGCAGTGGTACAGGGTCGGCCTTCTATAATTCACCCCTCCACTTT.

V and J are TRBV27 and TRBJ2-7; TRBD1 or TRBD2 may be the D gene (5 bases each). Germline CDR1 reads MNHEY; CDR2 reads SMNVEV (reference sequence). V was trimmed by 5 bases and J by 5 bases, leaving 22 bases between them. The CDR3 sequence is 16 residues long. The CDR3 loop is CASSPGTVRGADEQYF. In DNA, the CDR3 is TGTGCCAGCAGTCCTGGGACGGTTCGAGGGGCCGACGAGCAGTACTTC.

The rearrangement links TRBV4-1 to TRBJ1-3; D might be TRBD1 (6 bases). The CDR3 totals 17 residues. The germline gives CDR1 MGHRA, CDR2 YSYEKL. Trimming took off 1 base at V and 4 bases at J, with 17 bases between the two ends. The CDR3: CASSQAGGATAGNTIYF. CDR3 nucleotide sequence: TGCGCCAGCAGCCAAGCGGGGGGGGCTACCGCAGGAAACACCATATATTTT.

The chain uses TRBV6-5 and TRBJ2-1; D unclear. The CDR3 has 12 residues. Trimming removed 1 base from V and 8 bases from J, with 6 bases in between. CDR1 is MNHEY, CDR2 SVGAGI, per germline. The CDR3 protein is CASSYLGYEQFF. The CDR3, as DNA: TGTGCCAGCAGTTACTTAGGCTATGAGCAGTTCTTC.